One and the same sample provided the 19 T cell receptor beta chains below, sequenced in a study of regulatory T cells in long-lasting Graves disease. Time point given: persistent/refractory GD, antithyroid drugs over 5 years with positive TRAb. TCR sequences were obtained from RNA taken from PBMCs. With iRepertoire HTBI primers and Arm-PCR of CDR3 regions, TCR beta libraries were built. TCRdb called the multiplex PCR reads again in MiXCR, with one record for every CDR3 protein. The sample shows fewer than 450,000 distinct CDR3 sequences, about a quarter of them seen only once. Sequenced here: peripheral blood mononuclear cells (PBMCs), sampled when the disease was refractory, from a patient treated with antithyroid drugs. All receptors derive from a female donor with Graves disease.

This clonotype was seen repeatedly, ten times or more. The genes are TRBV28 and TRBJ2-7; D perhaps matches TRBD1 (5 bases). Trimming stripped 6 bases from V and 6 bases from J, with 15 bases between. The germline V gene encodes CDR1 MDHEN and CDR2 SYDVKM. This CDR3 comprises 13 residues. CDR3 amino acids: CASSSLDMSEQYF. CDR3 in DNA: TGTGCCAGCAGCAGCCTGGACATGAGCGAGCAGTACTTC.

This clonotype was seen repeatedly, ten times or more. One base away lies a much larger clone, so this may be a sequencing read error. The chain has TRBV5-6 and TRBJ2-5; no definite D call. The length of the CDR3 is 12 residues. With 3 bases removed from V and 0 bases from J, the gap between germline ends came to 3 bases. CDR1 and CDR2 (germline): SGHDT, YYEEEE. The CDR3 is CASSSYQETQYF. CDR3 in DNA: TGTGCCAGCAGCTCGTACCAAGAGACCCAGTACTTC.

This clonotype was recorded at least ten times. The CDR3 DNA is TGTGCCAGCAGTGAATTTGGACAGGGTGACTATGGCTACACCTTC. This codes for CASSEFGQGDYGYTF. V and J are TRBV2 and TRBJ1-2; TRBD1 matches at 8 bases. J was trimmed by 3 bases and V by 2 bases; bases with no gene match: 5. Germline CDR1 SNHLY, CDR2 FYNNEI. CDR3 length equals 15 residues.

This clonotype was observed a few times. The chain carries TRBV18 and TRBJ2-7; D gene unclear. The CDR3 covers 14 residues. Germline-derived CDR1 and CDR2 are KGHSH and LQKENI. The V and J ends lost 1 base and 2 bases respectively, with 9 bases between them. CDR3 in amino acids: CASSPRKAPYEQYF. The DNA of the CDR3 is TGTGCCAGCTCACCACGTAAGGCACCCTACGAGCAGTACTTC.

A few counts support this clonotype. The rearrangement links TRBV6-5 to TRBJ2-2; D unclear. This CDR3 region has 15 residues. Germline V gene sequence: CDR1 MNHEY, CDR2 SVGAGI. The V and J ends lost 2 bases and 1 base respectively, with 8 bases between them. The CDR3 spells CASSYTPENTGELFF. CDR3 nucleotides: TGTGCCAGCAGTTACACGCCAGAGAACACCGGGGAGCTGTTTTTT.

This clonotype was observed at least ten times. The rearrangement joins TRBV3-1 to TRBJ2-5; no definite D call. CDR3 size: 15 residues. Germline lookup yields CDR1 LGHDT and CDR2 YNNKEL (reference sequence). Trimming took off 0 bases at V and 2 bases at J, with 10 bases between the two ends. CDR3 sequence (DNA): TGTGCCAGCAGCCAAGACAGGCTGGGACAAGAGACCCAGTACTTC. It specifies CASSQDRLGQETQYF.

CDR3 in amino acids: CASKGVNTIYF. CDR3 sequence (DNA): TGTGCCAGCAAGGGGGTCAACACCATATATTTT. This chain uses TRBV28 with TRBJ1-3; TRBD1 is a possible D gene (6 bases). Looked up from germline, CDR1 is MDHEN and CDR2 is SYDVKM. Trimming shortened V by 7 bases and J by 7 bases, and 8 bases separated the two germline ends. This CDR3 contains 11 residues.

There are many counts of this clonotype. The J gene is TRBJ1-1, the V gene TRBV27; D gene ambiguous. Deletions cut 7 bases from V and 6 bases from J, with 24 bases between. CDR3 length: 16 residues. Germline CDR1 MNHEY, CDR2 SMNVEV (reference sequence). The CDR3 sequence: CASNPGRARWPSEAFF. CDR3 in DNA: TGTGCCAGCAATCCTGGGAGGGCGAGATGGCCTTCTGAAGCTTTCTTT.

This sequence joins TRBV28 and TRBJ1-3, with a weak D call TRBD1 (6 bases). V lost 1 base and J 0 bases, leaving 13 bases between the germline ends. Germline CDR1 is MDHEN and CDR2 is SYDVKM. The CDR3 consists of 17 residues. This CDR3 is CASSLSGDGSSGNTIYF. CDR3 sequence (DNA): TGTGCCAGCAGTTTATCAGGGGACGGAAGCTCTGGAAACACCATATATTTT.

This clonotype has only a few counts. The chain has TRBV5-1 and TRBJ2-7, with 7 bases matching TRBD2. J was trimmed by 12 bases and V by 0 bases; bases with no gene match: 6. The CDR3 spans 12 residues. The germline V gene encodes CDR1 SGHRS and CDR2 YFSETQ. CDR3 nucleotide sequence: TGCGCCAGCAGCTTGGACGGCGGGAGTACGTACTTC. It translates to CASSLDGGSTYF.

Here the CDR3 reads CSVEGWAGEETQYF. DNA for the CDR3: TGCAGCGTTGAAGGGTGGGCGGGAGAAGAGACCCAGTACTTC. The chain has TRBV29-1 and TRBJ2-5, with 7 bases identical to TRBD2. The CDR3 runs to 14 residues. V lost 1 base, J lost 3 bases, and 5 bases stayed unmatched. In germline, CDR1 is SQVTM, CDR2 ANQGSEA.

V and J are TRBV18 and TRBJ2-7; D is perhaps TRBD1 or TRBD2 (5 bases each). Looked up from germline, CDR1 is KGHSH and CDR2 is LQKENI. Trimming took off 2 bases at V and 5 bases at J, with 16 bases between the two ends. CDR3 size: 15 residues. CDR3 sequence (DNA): TGTGCCAGCTCACCATTAGGGACGGAAAGGAACGAGCAGTACTTC. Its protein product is CASSPLGTERNEQYF.

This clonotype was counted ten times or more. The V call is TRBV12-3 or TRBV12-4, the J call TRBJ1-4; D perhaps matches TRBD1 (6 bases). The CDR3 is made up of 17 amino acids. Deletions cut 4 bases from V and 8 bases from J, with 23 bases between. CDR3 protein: CASSSQRTDQDGEKLFF. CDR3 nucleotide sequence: TGTGCCAGCAGTTCCCAGAGGACAGATCAAGACGGGGAAAAACTGTTTTTT.

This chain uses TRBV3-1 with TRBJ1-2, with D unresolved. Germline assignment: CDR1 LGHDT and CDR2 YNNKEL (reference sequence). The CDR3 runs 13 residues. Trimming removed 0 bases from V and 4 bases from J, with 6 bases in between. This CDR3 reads CASSQDAGYGYTF. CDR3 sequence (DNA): TGTGCCAGCAGCCAAGATGCAGGCTATGGCTACACCTTC.

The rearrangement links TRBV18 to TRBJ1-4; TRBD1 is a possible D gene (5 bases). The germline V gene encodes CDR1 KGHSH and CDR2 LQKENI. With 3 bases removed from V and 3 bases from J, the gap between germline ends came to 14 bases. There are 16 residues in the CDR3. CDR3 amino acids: CASSPTMAGANEKLFF. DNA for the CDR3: TGTGCCAGCTCACCCACGATGGCGGGGGCTAATGAAAAACTGTTTTTT.

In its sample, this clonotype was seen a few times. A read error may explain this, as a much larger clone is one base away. CDR3 amino acids: CASRLTGVRVTEAFF. CDR3 nucleotides: TGTGCCAGCAGGTTAACAGGGGTCAGGGTCACTGAAGCTTTCTTT. The gene calls are TRBV12-3 or TRBV12-4 and TRBJ1-1, with 7 nucleotides matching TRBD1. V lost 6 bases, J lost 4 bases, and 11 bases stayed unmatched. The CDR3 loop spans 15 amino acids.

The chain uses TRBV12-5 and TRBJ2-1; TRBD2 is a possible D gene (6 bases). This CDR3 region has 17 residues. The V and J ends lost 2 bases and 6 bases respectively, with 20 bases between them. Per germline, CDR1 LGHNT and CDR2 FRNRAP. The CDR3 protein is CASGLTLGTPLGNEQFF. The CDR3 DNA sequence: TGTGCTAGTGGTTTGACACTGGGGACTCCATTAGGCAATGAGCAGTTCTTC.

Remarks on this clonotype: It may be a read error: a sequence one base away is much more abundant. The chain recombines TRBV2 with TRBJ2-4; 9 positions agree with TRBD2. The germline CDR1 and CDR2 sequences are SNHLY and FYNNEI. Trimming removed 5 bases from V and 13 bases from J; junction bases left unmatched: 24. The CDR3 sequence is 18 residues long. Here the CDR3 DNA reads TGTGCCAGCAGTCAAACACCGGGACTAGCAGCAGTAAAAGAGGCCCAGTACTTC. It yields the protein CASSQTPGLAAVKEAQYF. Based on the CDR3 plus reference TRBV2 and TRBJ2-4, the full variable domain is EPEVTQTPSHQVTQMGQEVILRCVPISNHLYFYWYRQILGQKVEFLVSFYNNEISEKSEIFDDQFSVERPDGSNFTLKIRSTKLEDSAMYFCASSQTPGLAAVKEAQYFGAGTRLSVL.

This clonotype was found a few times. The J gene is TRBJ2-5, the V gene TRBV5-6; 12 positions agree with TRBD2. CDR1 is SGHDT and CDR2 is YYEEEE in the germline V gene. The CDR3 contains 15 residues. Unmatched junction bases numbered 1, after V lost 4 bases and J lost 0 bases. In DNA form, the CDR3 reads TGTGCCAGCAGCCTAGCGGGAGGGTACCAAGAGACCCAGTACTTC. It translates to CASSLAGGYQETQYF. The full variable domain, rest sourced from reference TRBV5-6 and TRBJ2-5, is DAGVTQSPTHLIKTRGQQVTLRCSPKSGHDTVSWYQQALGQGPQFIFQYYEEEERQRGNFPDRFSGHQFPNYSSELNVNALLLGDSALYLCASSLAGGYQETQYFGPGTRLLVL.